This entry lists 24 T cell receptor beta chains sequenced from one sample in a study of PD-1 blockade in mismatch repair-deficient tumors. Only in-frame clones appear in the TCRdb table, and some are missing; sequencing was by immunoSEQ multiplex PCR. This sample has about 14,000 clones; 86% occur once, and the top ten carry approximately 4.6%. The time point denotes: approximately 9-day in vitro stimulation with candidate neoantigen peptide 6. No antigen has been assigned to these receptors. Sample: cells cultured in vitro, taken from a patient treated with pembrolizumab. The source is an adult with mismatch repair-deficient cancer.

This clone was found once. The chain has TRBV5-1 and TRBJ2-2; TRBD1 is a possible D gene (5 bases). The germline gives CDR1 SGHRS, CDR2 YFSETQ. This CDR3 contains 14 residues. Trimming stripped 0 bases from V and 5 bases from J, with 8 bases between. DNA for the CDR3: TGCGCCAGCAGCTTGGCCGCAGGGACCGGGGAGCTGTTTTTT. It encodes CASSLAAGTGELFF.

V gene TRBV7-6 combines with J gene TRBJ1-1; 7 bases agree with TRBD1. This CDR3 has 13 amino acids. Trimming took 2 bases from V and 6 from J; bases not matched to a gene: 3. The germline CDR1 and CDR2 sequences are SGHVS and FNYEAQ. The DNA of the CDR3 is TGTGCCAGCAGCTTACAGGGGGGTCCTGAAGCTTTCTTT. It codes for CASSLQGGPEAFF.

The rearrangement links TRBV2 to TRBJ1-4; 7 bases are shared with TRBD1. There are 15 residues in the CDR3. The ends lost 4 bases at V and 0 bases at J; junction bases unmatched: 2. CDR1 SNHLY and CDR2 FYNNEI come from the germline V gene. The CDR3 reads CASSGQGTTNEKLFF. CDR3 nucleotide sequence: TGTGCCAGCAGTGGACAGGGTACAACTAATGAAAAACTGTTTTTT.

The chain recombines TRBV10-2 with TRBJ2-7, with 11 bases fitting TRBD2. CDR1 and CDR2 from the germline V gene are WSHSY and SAAADI. The CDR3 totals 18 residues. J was trimmed by 6 bases and V by 8 bases; bases with no gene match: 21. The CDR3 loop reads CASRNIAGGPDVRREQYF. In DNA, the CDR3 is TGCGCCAGCCGTAATATAGCGGGAGGGCCGGACGTTCGCCGCGAGCAGTACTTC.

The rearrangement uses TRBV11-2 and TRBJ2-1, with D hard to call. The V end lost 1 base, the J end lost 3 bases, and 13 bases lay between the germline ends. Per germline, CDR1 SGHAT and CDR2 FQNNGV. The CDR3 extends over 16 amino acids. CDR3 nucleotide sequence: TGTGCCAGCAGCTTAGCAGGTGGGAACCTCTACAATGAGCAGTTCTTC. It specifies CASSLAGGNLYNEQFF.

The V call is TRBV6-1, the J call TRBJ2-1, with a possible D match to TRBD2 (6 bases). CDR1 MNHNS and CDR2 SASEGT come from the germline V gene. V lost 3 bases to trimming and J lost 13 bases, with 16 bases between them. This CDR3 contains 13 residues. CDR3: CASSDTGLHSQFF. The CDR3 DNA reads TGTGCCAGCAGTGACACGGGACTTCACTCCCAGTTCTTC.

This rearrangement joins TRBV11-2 to TRBJ2-1; maybe TRBD2 (6 bases). The CDR3 loop spans 16 amino acids. Germline loops: CDR1 SGHAT, CDR2 FQNNGV. The V and J ends lost 4 bases and 1 base respectively, with 14 bases between them. The CDR3 bases are TGTGCCAGCAGCTCGGCGGGCGGGATGTCCTACAATGAGCAGTTCTTC. Amino acid sequence: CASSSAGGMSYNEQFF.

CDR3 residues: CASSLGTSGTDEQYF. The CDR3, as DNA: TGTGCCAGCAGCTTAGGGACTAGCGGGACCGACGAGCAGTACTTC. The rearrangement uses TRBV7-8 and TRBJ2-7, with 12 bases lining up with TRBD2. V trimming: 1 base; J trimming: 5 bases; junction bases outside the gene matches: 3. This CDR3 has 15 amino acids. Germline lookup yields CDR1 SGHVS and CDR2 FQNEAQ.

This sequence joins TRBV21-1 and TRBJ2-5; the table's D call, TRBD1, was not checked against the DNA. TRBV21-1 is annotated as a pseudogene. The CDR3 spans 14 residues. The CDR3 coding sequence is TGTGCCAGCAGCGGACACAGGGGCGGAGAGACCCAGTACTTC. Translating gives CASSGHRGGETQYF.

The chain carries TRBV15 and TRBJ2-2; D remains unclear. Between the trimmed V and J ends, which lost 1 base and 7 bases, there was a span of 4 bases. CDR1 LNHNV and CDR2 YYDKDF come from the germline V gene (reference sequence). The CDR3 extends over 12 amino acids. CDR3 loop: CATSRVGGELFF. As DNA, the CDR3 is TGTGCCACCAGCAGAGTAGGCGGGGAGCTGTTTTTT.

The chain links TRBV6-1 to TRBJ2-7; D might be TRBD2 (6 bases). V lost 6 bases to trimming and J lost 2 bases, with 17 bases between them. From germline, CDR1 is MNHNS and CDR2 SASEGT. The length of the CDR3 is 15 residues. The CDR3: CASRGVLAKTYEQYF. The CDR3 bases are TGTGCCAGCAGGGGGGTGCTAGCGAAAACCTACGAGCAGTACTTC.

The rearrangement joins TRBV19 to TRBJ1-1, with D uncertain. Deletions cut 0 bases from V and 7 bases from J, with 9 bases between. The CDR3 runs to 13 residues. Germline-derived CDR1 and CDR2 are LNHDA and SQIVND (reference sequence). The chain's CDR3 is CASSIDFQLEAFF. CDR3 DNA: TGTGCCAGTAGTATAGATTTTCAACTTGAAGCTTTCTTT.

The J gene is TRBJ1-2, the V gene TRBV2, with D perhaps matching TRBD1 (6 bases). The CDR3 consists of 13 residues. Germline CDR1 and CDR2: SNHLY and FYNNEI. Trimming shortened V by 6 bases and J by 8 bases, and 16 bases separated the two germline ends. The CDR3 loop reads CASRSTGLGGYTF. For the CDR3, the DNA is TGTGCCAGCAGGTCAACAGGGTTAGGAGGCTACACCTTC.

The chain joins TRBV7-2 to TRBJ2-3, with D maybe TRBD1 (5 bases). The CDR3 sequence is 14 residues long. Germline V CDR1 and CDR2: SGHTA, FQGNSA. The ends were cut back, 5 bases at V and 4 bases at J, with 13 bases in the middle. CDR3: CASSTGPGSDTQYF. The DNA for the CDR3 is TGTGCCAGCAGCACAGGCCCAGGGTCAGATACGCAGTATTTT. The full variable domain, in which reference TRBV7-2 and TRBJ2-3 provide the parts outside the CDR3, is GAGVSQSPSNKVTEKGKDVELRCDPISGHTALYWYRQSLGQGLEFLIYFQGNSAPDKSGLPSDRFSAERTGGSVSTLTIQRTQQEDSAVYLCASSTGPGSDTQYFGPGTRLTVL.

Here the CDR3 DNA reads TGTGCCATCAGCGCAGAGTATAGCAATCAGCCCCAGCATTTT. This gives the protein CAISAEYSNQPQHF. The chain recombines TRBV10-3 with TRBJ1-5; unclear D gene. V was pared by 6 bases and J by 0 bases, with 9 bases between. Germline values: CDR1 ENHRY, CDR2 SYGVKD. The length of the CDR3 is 14 residues.

This clone was seen more than once but under ten times. This chain joins TRBV6-1 and TRBJ2-7; 11 bases agree with TRBD1. There are 15 residues in the CDR3. Germline V gene lookup returns CDR1 MNHNS and CDR2 SASEGT. V lost 6 bases, J lost 0 bases, and 4 bases stayed unmatched. CDR3 nucleotides: TGTGCCAGCAGAAGGGGACAGGGGGTCTCCTACGAGCAGTACTTC. Protein: CASRRGQGVSYEQYF.

This clone appeared once. V usage is TRBV5-1 and J usage is TRBJ2-7, with 10 nucleotides matching TRBD1. The V and J ends lost 3 bases and 3 bases, in that order; junction bases with no gene match: 9. This CDR3 comprises 16 residues. Germline values: CDR1 SGHRS, CDR2 YFSETQ. The CDR3 DNA reads TGCGCCAGCAGCTCCTACCCCGGGACAGGGGTCTACGAGCAGTACTTC. It translates to CASSSYPGTGVYEQYF.

This clone was recorded a few times. This rearrangement joins TRBV28 to TRBJ2-1, with D possibly TRBD2 on 5 matching bases. The CDR3 has 13 residues. The germline V gene has CDR1 MDHEN and CDR2 SYDVKM. V lost 4 bases and J 3 bases, leaving 7 bases between the germline ends. In nucleotides, the CDR3 is TGTGCCAGCAGTTCCGGGGTCTACAATGAGCAGTTCTTC. This translates into CASSSGVYNEQFF.

The rearrangement joins TRBV29-1 to TRBJ1-1; no firm D call. V was clipped by 4 bases and J by 3 bases, with 3 bases between them. The germline V gene has CDR1 SQVTM and CDR2 ANQGSEA. CDR3 length equals 10 residues. In DNA, the CDR3 is TGCAGCGTTGGGGACACTGAAGCTTTCTTT. Its translation: CSVGDTEAFF.

This rearrangement joins TRBV5-4 to TRBJ2-5; D remains ambiguous. Trimming removed 0 bases at V and 2 bases at J, with 8 bases between. The length of the CDR3 is 14 residues. Per germline, CDR1 SGHNT and CDR2 YYREEE (reference sequence). In nucleotides, the CDR3 is TGTGCCAGCAGCTTGGACCTCTCGCAAGAGACCCAGTACTTC. Encoded protein: CASSLDLSQETQYF.

J is TRBJ1-4 and V is TRBV2; D is uncertain. The V gene's germline CDR1 is SNHLY and CDR2 FYNNEI. The CDR3 spans 14 residues. V was trimmed by 7 bases and J by 0 bases, leaving 9 bases between them. This chain's CDR3 is CASIPGTTNEKLFF. CDR3 nucleotides: TGTGCCAGCATCCCAGGTACAACTAATGAAAAACTGTTTTTT. The variable domain in full, completed from reference TRBV2 and TRBJ1-4, reads EPEVTQTPSHQVTQMGQEVILRCVPISNHLYFYWYRQILGQKVEFLVSFYNNEISEKSEIFDDQFSVERPDGSNFTLKIRSTKLEDSAMYFCASIPGTTNEKLFFGSGTQLSVL.

The chain recombines TRBV9 with TRBJ2-1; D ambiguous. V was clipped by 3 bases and J by 4 bases, with 11 bases between them. Germline-derived CDR1 and CDR2 are SGDLS and YYNGEE. This CDR3 is 14 amino acids long. CDR3 DNA: TGTGCCAGCAGCGCCACCACTGGGTACAATGAGCAGTTCTTC. The encoded protein is CASSATTGYNEQFF. Full variable domain (rest looked up from reference TRBV9 and TRBJ2-1): DSGVTQTPKHLITATGQRVTLRCSPRSGDLSVYWYQQSLDQGLQFLIQYYNGEERAKGNILERFSAQQFPDLHSELNLSSLELGDSALYFCASSATTGYNEQFFGPGTRLTVL.

The chain has TRBV6-5 and TRBJ2-6; no definite D call. Germline lookup yields CDR1 MNHEY and CDR2 SVGAGI. The V and J ends lost 0 bases and 2 bases respectively, with 8 bases between them. This CDR3 has 16 residues. The CDR3 DNA is TGTGCCAGCAGTTACTCCCCAGCCCCTGGGGCCAACGTCCTGACTTTC. Its translation: CASSYSPAPGANVLTF.

This clone was seen a single time. V is TRBV28 and J is TRBJ2-7, with D unresolved. The CDR3 is 13 amino acids. Trimming took 6 bases from V and 2 from J, leaving 11 bases between them. CDR1 is MDHEN, CDR2 SYDVKM, per germline. In DNA form, the CDR3 reads TGTGCCAGCAGGCTCACCGGAACCTACGAGCAGTACTTC. Its translation is CASRLTGTYEQYF. The whole variable domain, remainder taken from reference TRBV28 and TRBJ2-7, is DVKVTQSSRYLVKRTGEKVFLECVQDMDHENMFWYRQDPGLGLRLIYFSYDVKMKEKGDIPEGYSVSREKKERFSLILESASTNQTSMYLCASRLTGTYEQYFGPGTRLTVT.